This TCR beta chain came from a study of OX40 agonist ivuxolimab in advanced cancers. Produced via immunoSEQ multiplex PCR; TCRdb's table is partial and in-frame only. Counted here are roughly 86,000 clones, 75% to 90% occurring once; the ten biggest clones make up about 7.7%. After removal of 5 bases from V and 2 bases from J, the junction contained 7 bases not matched to a gene. This CDR3 is built from 15 residues. CDR1 and CDR2 from the germline V gene are KGHSH and LQKENI. This sample comprised CD4+ or CD8+ T cells sorted from blood, obtained in a trial of the OX40 agonist ivuxolimab. The clonotype was recovered from an adult with an advanced solid tumor such as melanoma, head and neck, liver or kidney cancer. This chain links TRBV18 with TRBJ2-7; 9 bases line up with TRBD1. The DNA of the CDR3 is TGTGCCAGCTCATCTGGGGACAGGGAAACCTACGAGCAGTACTTC. Amino acid sequence: CASSSGDRETYEQYF.